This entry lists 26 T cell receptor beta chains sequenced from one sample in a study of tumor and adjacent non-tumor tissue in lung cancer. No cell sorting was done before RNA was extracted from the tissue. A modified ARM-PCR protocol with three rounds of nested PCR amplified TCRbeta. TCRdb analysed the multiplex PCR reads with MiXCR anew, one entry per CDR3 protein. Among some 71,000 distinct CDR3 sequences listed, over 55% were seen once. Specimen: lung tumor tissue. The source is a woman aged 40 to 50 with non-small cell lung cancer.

The CDR3 DNA reads as TGTGCCAGTGGCCTCCCGACCGACAACTACGAGCAGTACTTC. Translating gives CASGLPTDNYEQYF. This chain joins TRBV5-4 and TRBJ2-7; D uncertain. V dropped 8 bases and J dropped 3 bases, with 18 bases sitting between them. This CDR3 is built from 14 residues. The V gene's germline CDR1 is SGHNT and CDR2 YYREEE (reference sequence).

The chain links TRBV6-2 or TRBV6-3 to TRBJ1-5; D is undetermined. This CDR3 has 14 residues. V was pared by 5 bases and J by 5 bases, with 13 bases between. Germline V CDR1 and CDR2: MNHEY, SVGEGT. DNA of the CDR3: TGTGCCAGCAGTCGTATTAGGGTCGATCAGCCCCAGCATTTT. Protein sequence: CASSRIRVDQPQHF.

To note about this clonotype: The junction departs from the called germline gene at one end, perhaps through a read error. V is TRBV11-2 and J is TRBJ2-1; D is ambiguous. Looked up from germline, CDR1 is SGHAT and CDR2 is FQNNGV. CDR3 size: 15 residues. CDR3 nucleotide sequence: TGTGCCAGTAGCTTAGGTGGGATAGGGTACAATGAACAGTTTTTC. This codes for CASSLGGIGYNEQFF.

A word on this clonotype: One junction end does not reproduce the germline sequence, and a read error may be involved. The DNA of the CDR3 is TGTGTCAGCAGTTTAGGGAAAAAAACGGGAGGCCCGGACTTT. Translation gives CVSSLGKKTGGPDF. J is TRBJ2-5 and V is TRBV28; 7 nucleotides align to TRBD2. Looked up from germline, CDR1 is MDHEN and CDR2 is SYDVKM. The CDR3 extends over 14 amino acids.

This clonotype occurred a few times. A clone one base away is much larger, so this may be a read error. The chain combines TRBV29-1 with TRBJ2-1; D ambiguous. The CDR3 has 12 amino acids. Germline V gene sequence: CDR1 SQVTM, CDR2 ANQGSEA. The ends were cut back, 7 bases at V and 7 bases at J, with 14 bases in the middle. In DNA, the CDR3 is TGCAGCGCACCAAAGACTGGGAATGAGCAGTTCTTC. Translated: CSAPKTGNEQFF.

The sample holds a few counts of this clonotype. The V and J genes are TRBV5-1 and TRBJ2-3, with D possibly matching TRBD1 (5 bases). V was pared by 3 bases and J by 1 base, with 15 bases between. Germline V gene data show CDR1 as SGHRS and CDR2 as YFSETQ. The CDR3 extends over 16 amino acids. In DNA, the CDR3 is TGCGCCAGCAGCTCGGGCCAGGGCCGGGGCACAGATACGCAGTATTTT. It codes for CASSSGQGRGTDTQYF.

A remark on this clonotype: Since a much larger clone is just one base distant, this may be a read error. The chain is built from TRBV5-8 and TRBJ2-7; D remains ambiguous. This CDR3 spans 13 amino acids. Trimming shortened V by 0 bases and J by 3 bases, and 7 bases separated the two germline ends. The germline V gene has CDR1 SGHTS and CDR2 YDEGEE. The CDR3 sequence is CASSLGWDYEQYF. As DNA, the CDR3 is TGTGCCAGCAGCTTGGGCTGGGACTACGAGCAGTACTTC.

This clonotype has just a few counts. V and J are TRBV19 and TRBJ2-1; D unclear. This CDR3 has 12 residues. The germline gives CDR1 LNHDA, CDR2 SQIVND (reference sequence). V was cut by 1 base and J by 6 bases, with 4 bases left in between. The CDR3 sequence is CASSIGSNEQFF. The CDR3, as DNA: TGTGCCAGTAGTATAGGGTCCAATGAGCAGTTCTTC.

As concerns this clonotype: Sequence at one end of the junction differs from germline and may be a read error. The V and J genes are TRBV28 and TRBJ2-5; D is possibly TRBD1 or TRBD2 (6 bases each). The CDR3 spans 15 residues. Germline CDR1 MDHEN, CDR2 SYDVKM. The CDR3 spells CVSNSITRGAETQYF. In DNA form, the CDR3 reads TGTGTCAGCAATTCCATCACTAGGGGGGCGGAGACCCAGTACTTC.

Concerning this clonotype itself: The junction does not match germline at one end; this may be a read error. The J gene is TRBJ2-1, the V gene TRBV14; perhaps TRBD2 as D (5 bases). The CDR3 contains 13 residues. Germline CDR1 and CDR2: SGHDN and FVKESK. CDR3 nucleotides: TGTGCCAGTAGCCAAGGTCTTGAGGGTGAGCAGTTCTTC. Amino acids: CASSQGLEGEQFF.

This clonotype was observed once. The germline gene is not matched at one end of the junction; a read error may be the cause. DNA of the CDR3: TGCGCCAGCAGCGGGGGGGGACTCACAGATACGCAGTGTTTT. Translating gives CASSGGGLTDTQCF. The chain is built from TRBV5-1 and TRBJ2-3; 7 bases align to TRBD2. CDR1 and CDR2 from the germline V gene are SGHRS and YFSETQ. The CDR3 runs to 14 residues.

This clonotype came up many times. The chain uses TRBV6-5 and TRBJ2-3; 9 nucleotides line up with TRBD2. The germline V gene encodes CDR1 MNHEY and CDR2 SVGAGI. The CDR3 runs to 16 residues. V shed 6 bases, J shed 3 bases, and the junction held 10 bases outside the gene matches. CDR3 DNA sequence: TGTGCCAGCAGAAGGGGACTAGCTTGGAGGACAGATACGCAGTATTTT. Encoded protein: CASRRGLAWRTDTQYF.

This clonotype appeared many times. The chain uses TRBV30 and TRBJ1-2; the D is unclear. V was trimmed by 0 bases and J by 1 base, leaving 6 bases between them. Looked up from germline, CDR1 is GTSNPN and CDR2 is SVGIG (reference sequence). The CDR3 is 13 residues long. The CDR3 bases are TGTGCCTGGAGTGTAGGGCTTAACTATGGCTACACCTTC. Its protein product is CAWSVGLNYGYTF. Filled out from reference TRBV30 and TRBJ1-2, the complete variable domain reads SQTIHQWPATLVQPVGSPLSLECTVEGTSNPNLYWYRQAAGRGLQLLFYSVGIGQISSEVPQNLSASRPQDRQFILSSKKLLLSDSGFYLCAWSVGLNYGYTFGSGTRLTVV.

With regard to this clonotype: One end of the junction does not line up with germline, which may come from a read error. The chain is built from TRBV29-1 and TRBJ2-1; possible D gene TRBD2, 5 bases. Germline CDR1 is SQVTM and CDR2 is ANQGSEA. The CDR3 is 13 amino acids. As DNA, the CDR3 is TGCTGCCATGCCGGGATTAGGTACAATGAGCAATTCTTC. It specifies CCHAGIRYNEQFF.

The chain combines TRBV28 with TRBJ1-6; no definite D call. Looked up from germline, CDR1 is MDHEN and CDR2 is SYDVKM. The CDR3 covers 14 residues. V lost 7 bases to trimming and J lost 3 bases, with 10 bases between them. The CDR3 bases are TGTGCCAGCACCATGTGTCTCTATAATTCACCCCTCCACTTT. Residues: CASTMCLYNSPLHF.

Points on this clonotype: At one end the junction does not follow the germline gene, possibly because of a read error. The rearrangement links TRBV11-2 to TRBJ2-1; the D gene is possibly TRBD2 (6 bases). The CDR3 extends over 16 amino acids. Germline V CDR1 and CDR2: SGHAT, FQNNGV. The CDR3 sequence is CASSETLAGLYNELFF. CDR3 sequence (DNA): TGTGCCAGCAGCGAGACACTAGCTGGACTGTACAATGAGCTGTTCTTC. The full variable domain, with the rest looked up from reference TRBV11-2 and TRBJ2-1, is EAGVAQSPRYKIIEKRQSVAFWCNPISGHATLYWYQQILGQGPKLLIQFQNNGVVDDSQLPKDRFSAERLKGVDSTLKIQPAKLEDSAVYLCASSETLAGLYNELFFGPGTRLTVL.

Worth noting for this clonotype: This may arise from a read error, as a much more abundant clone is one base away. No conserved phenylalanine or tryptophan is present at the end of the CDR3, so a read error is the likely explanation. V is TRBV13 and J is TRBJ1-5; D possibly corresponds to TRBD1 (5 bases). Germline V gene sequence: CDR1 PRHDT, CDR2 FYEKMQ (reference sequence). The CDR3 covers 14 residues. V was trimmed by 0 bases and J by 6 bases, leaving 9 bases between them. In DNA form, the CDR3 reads TGTGCCAGCAGCTTAGGGGGGCTTGGTCAGCCCCAGCATTAT. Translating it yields CASSLGGLGQPQHY.

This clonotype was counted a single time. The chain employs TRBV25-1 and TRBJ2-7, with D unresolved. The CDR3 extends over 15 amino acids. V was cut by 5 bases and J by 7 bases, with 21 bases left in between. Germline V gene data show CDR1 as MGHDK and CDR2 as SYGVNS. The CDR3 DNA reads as TGTGCCAGCAGTACTCCGGCACCGACGTCGTGGGAGCAGTACTTC. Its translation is CASSTPAPTSWEQYF.

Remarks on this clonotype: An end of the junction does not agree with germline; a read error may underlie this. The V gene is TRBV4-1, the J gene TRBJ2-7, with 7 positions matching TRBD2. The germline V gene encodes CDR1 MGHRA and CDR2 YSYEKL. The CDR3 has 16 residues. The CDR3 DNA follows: TGCGCCAGCAGCCAAAACCCTTCGGCGGGAGTCTACGAGCATTACTTC. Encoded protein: CASSQNPSAGVYEHYF.

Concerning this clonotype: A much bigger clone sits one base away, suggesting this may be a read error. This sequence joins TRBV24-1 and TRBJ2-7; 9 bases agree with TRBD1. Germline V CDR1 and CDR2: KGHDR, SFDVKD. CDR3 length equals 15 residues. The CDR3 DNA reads TGTGCCACCAGTGATCCAGGACAGGGGAGCTACGTGCAGTACTTC. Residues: CATSDPGQGSYVQYF.

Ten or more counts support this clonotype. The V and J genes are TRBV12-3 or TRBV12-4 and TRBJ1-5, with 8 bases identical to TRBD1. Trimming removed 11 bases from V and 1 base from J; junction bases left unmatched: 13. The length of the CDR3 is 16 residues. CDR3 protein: CASGTGLTLSNQPQHF. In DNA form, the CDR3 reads TGTGCCTCCGGGACAGGACTTACCCTCAGCAATCAGCCCCAGCATTTT.

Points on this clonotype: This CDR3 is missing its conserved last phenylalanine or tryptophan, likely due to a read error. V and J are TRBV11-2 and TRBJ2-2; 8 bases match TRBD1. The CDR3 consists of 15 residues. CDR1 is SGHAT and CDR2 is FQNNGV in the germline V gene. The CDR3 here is CTSSPNSGGLGELFS. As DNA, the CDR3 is TGTACCAGCAGCCCAAATTCAGGGGGCTTGGGAGAGCTGTTTTCT.

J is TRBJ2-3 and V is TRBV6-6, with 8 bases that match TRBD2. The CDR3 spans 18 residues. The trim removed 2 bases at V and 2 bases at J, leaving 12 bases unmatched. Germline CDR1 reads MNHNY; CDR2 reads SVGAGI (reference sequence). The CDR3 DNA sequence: TGTGCCAGCAGTTACCGGGGGGGAACCGCAGATAACACAGATACGCAGTATTTT. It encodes CASSYRGGTADNTDTQYF.

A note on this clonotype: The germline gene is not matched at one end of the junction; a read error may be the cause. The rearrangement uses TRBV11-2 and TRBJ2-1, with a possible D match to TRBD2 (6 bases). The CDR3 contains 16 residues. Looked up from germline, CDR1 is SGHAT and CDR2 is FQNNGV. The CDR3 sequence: CDSSKTLAAMYNEQFF. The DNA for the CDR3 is TGTGACAGCAGCAAGACACTAGCTGCGATGTACAATGAGCAGTTCTTC.

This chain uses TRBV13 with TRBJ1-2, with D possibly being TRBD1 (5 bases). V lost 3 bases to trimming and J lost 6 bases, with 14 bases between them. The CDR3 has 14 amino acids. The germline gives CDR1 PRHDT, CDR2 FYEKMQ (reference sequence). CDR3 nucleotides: TGTGCCAGCAGCTTTGGACATGACGACCATGGCTACACCTTC. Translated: CASSFGHDDHGYTF.

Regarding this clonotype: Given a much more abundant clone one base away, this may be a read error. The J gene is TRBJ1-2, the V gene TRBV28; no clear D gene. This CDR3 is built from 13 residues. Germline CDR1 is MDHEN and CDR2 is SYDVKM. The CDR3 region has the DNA TGTGCCAGCCGCCCGATGGCTAACTATGACTACACCTTC. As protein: CASRPMANYDYTF.